Reported below is one T cell receptor beta chain. This sample was included in a study of PD-L1 blockade in urothelial cancer. Study details: Males with urothelial cancer arising in the bladder constituted about 85% of the roughly 29 patients.

The germline CDR1 and CDR2 sequences are SGHAT and FQNNGV. V gave up 1 base and J gave up 3 bases, with 6 bases separating them. There are 13 residues in the CDR3. Assay used: immunoSEQ multiplex PCR; TCRdb lists only in-frame clones, some missing. Here the sample spans approximately 26,000 clones, less than 90% being singletons. The chain combines TRBV11-2 with TRBJ2-5; perhaps TRBD1 as D (5 bases). This sample comprised PBMCs, obtained around atezolizumab (anti-PD-L1) treatment. This TCR came from a man aged 55 to 69 with urothelial cancer. The CDR3 is CASSLGQKETQYF. CDR3 coding DNA: TGTGCCAGCAGCTTAGGACAGAAAGAGACCCAGTACTTC.